A single sample is the source of the 26 T cell receptor beta chains below, sequenced in a study of T cell repertoires in cytomegalovirus infection. TCRdb re-called the reads with MiXCR, one entry per CDR3 protein. The data show hundreds of thousands of distinct CDR3 sequences, roughly 30% seen once. These receptors' antigens are unknown. The material was cultured CD8+ T cells from PBMCs, obtained from culture after CMV antigen stimulation. These receptors were taken from a human donor in good health (CMV status not recorded). Some clones in this sample may be carry-over from other donors' samples.

This clonotype was picked up a small number of times. This CDR3 reads CASSFLVPVAGEYEQYF. CDR3 in DNA: TGTGCCAGCAGTTTCTTAGTCCCGGTAGCAGGAGAATACGAGCAGTACTTC. The V and J genes are TRBV27 and TRBJ2-7; D is unclear. This CDR3 is built from 17 residues. Germline assignment: CDR1 MNHEY and CDR2 SMNVEV (reference sequence). Trimming cost V 3 bases and J 4 bases, with 22 bases left between them.

The sample holds many counts of this clonotype. The V and J genes are TRBV7-2 and TRBJ2-3, with D possibly being TRBD1 (5 bases). CDR3 length: 13 residues. Trimming removed 6 bases from V and 3 bases from J, with 10 bases in between. Germline V gene data show CDR1 as SGHTA and CDR2 as FQGNSA. The CDR3 DNA reads as TGTGCCAGCAGTCCAGGGCCAACAGATACGCAGTATTTT. Its translation: CASSPGPTDTQYF.

This chain links TRBV7-2 with TRBJ1-6, with TRBD1 matching over 11 bases. The CDR3 consists of 18 residues. V shed 2 bases, J shed 10 bases, and the junction held 13 bases outside the gene matches. CDR1 and CDR2 from the germline V gene are SGHTA and FQGNSA. In nucleotides, the CDR3 is TGTGCCAGCAGCTTAACTTGGGGGGGGGACAGGGGGTTATCACCCCTCCACTTT. It translates to CASSLTWGGDRGLSPLHF.

This clonotype was found a few times. The gene calls are TRBV6-1 and TRBJ1-2; 11 bases are a match to TRBD1. Germline lookup yields CDR1 MNHNS and CDR2 SASEGT. V shed 7 bases, J shed 4 bases, and the junction held 5 bases outside the gene matches. The CDR3 loop spans 14 amino acids. The CDR3 sequence: CASTWTGGSYGYTF. Here the CDR3 DNA reads TGTGCCAGCACCTGGACAGGGGGCAGCTATGGCTACACCTTC.

This clonotype showed up many times. The chain employs TRBV7-2 and TRBJ1-2; 9 bases align to TRBD1. The junction had 14 bases not matched to a gene; V was cut back by 4 bases and J by 2 bases. CDR3 size: 18 residues. Germline CDR1 SGHTA, CDR2 FQGNSA. CDR3 sequence: CASSSTGGLELRNYGYTF. The CDR3 coding sequence is TGTGCCAGCAGCTCAACAGGGGGCCTGGAATTACGCAACTATGGCTACACCTTC.

The gene calls are TRBV4-2 and TRBJ1-2; tentatively, D is TRBD1 (6 bases). V lost 0 bases and J lost 4, with 9 bases in between. Per germline, CDR1 LGHNA and CDR2 YNFKEQ. The CDR3 covers 14 residues. The DNA for the CDR3 is TGTGCCAGCAGCCAAGAAGGACAGCTCTATGGCTACACCTTC. This encodes CASSQEGQLYGYTF.

This clonotype was observed a handful of times. The chain recombines TRBV27 with TRBJ2-7, with D perhaps TRBD1 or TRBD2 (5 bases each). CDR1 and CDR2 from the germline V gene are MNHEY and SMNVEV (reference sequence). There are 17 residues in the CDR3. V was pared by 5 bases and J by 0 bases, with 20 bases between. In nucleotides, the CDR3 is TGTGCCAGCAGTCCTTGGGACGGCAGTCCAAGCTCCTACGAGCAGTACTTC. This translates into CASSPWDGSPSSYEQYF.

V usage is TRBV7-3 and J usage is TRBJ1-1, with D perhaps TRBD1 (5 bases). CDR1 and CDR2 from the germline V gene are SGHTA and FQGTGA. Trimming left V 5 bases short and J 0 bases short, with 16 bases between. This CDR3 spans 16 amino acids. Written as DNA, the CDR3 is TGTGCCAGCAGCAAAAACTACGGACAAATGAACACTGAAGCTTTCTTT. Its protein product is CASSKNYGQMNTEAFF.

The rearrangement links TRBV3-1 to TRBJ2-5, with TRBD1 matching over 10 bases. The CDR3 runs to 16 residues. V dropped 4 bases and J dropped 3; count of bases not matched to a gene: 8. Germline loops: CDR1 LGHDT, CDR2 YNNKEL (reference sequence). This CDR3 reads CASSLPGQGLEETQYF. In DNA, the CDR3 is TGTGCCAGCAGCCTTCCGGGACAGGGGTTAGAAGAGACCCAGTACTTC.

This clonotype has a handful of counts. The chain recombines TRBV6-5 with TRBJ1-2; no firm D call. V lost 10 bases and J 7 bases, leaving 13 bases between the germline ends. Per germline, CDR1 MNHEY and CDR2 SVGAGI. The CDR3 is 11 amino acids. CDR3 sequence: CATSPGFGYTF. CDR3 nucleotides: TGTGCCACCTCCCCGGGCTTTGGCTACACCTTC.

This chain joins TRBV5-4 and TRBJ2-3; D perhaps matches TRBD2 (7 bases). The CDR3 has 15 residues. V lost 6 bases and J 4 bases, leaving 18 bases between the germline ends. Germline-derived CDR1 and CDR2 are SGHNT and YYREEE (reference sequence). Here the CDR3 reads CASTKVGGPPDTQYF. The CDR3 DNA reads as TGTGCCAGCACCAAGGTGGGGGGGCCCCCAGATACGCAGTATTTT. The whole variable domain, filled in from reference TRBV5-4 and TRBJ2-3, reads ETGVTQSPTHLIKTRGQQVTLRCSSQSGHNTVSWYQQALGQGPQFIFQYYREEENGRGNFPPRFSGLQFPNYSSELNVNALELDDSALYLCASTKVGGPPDTQYFGPGTRLTVL.

This chain's CDR3 is CASSQEGVYNEQFF. Here the CDR3 DNA reads TGTGCCAGCAGCCAAGAGGGGGTATACAATGAGCAGTTCTTC. The genes are TRBV14 and TRBJ2-1, with D perhaps matching TRBD1 or TRBD2 (5 bases each). Deletions cut 0 bases from V and 4 bases from J, with 7 bases between. Germline values: CDR1 SGHDN, CDR2 FVKESK. The CDR3 extends over 14 amino acids.

This chain uses TRBV7-8 with TRBJ2-3, with 11 positions matching TRBD2. CDR3 length: 16 amino acids. V shed 4 bases, J shed 1 base, and the junction held 4 bases outside the gene matches. Germline V CDR1 and CDR2: SGHVS, FQNEAQ. CDR3 loop: CASSSLLAGGTDTQYF. The CDR3 nucleotides read TGTGCCAGCAGCTCACTACTAGCGGGGGGCACAGATACGCAGTATTTT. The complete variable domain, with remaining parts taken from reference TRBV7-8 and TRBJ2-3, reads GAGVSQSPRYKVAKRGQDVALRCDPISGHVSLFWYQQALGQGPEFLTYFQNEAQLDKSGLPSDRFFAERPEGSVSTLKIQRTQQEDSAVYLCASSSLLAGGTDTQYFGPGTRLTVL.

This clonotype has more than one count but fewer than ten. The J gene is TRBJ2-7, the V gene TRBV7-6; a possible D gene is TRBD1 (5 bases). V lost 3 bases to trimming and J lost 2 bases, with 14 bases between them. Germline V gene sequence: CDR1 SGHVS, CDR2 FNYEAQ. This CDR3 has 15 amino acids. The CDR3 bases are TGTGCCAGCAGCTTTTTGACAGAGCTACCCTACGAGCAGTACTTC. Protein: CASSFLTELPYEQYF.

This clonotype was recorded at least ten times. J is TRBJ2-1 and V is TRBV7-3, with 9 bases identical to TRBD1. The V and J ends lost 4 bases and 7 bases, in that order; junction bases with no gene match: 17. The CDR3 has 18 residues. The germline V gene has CDR1 SGHTA and CDR2 FQGTGA. CDR3 coding DNA: TGTGCCAGCAGCTCCCGGGGCCACCGGGACAGGGATGGGAATGAGCAGTTCTTC. Translation gives CASSSRGHRDRDGNEQFF.

V gene TRBV10-3 combines with J gene TRBJ2-7; TRBD1 agrees at 10 bases. The CDR3 has 12 amino acids. In germline, CDR1 is ENHRY, CDR2 SYGVKD. J gave up 5 bases and V 8 bases, and 3 bases lay outside the gene matches. CDR3 bases: TGTGCCATCGGGGGGACAGGGGACGAGCAGTACTTC. Protein: CAIGGTGDEQYF.

This clonotype was seen only a few times. The rearrangement links TRBV12-3 or TRBV12-4 to TRBJ2-1, with D tentatively TRBD1 (5 bases). V lost 5 bases and J lost 6, with 14 bases in between. CDR3 length equals 14 residues. The CDR3 DNA sequence: TGTGCCAGCAGTCCCCAGGGATTGCGCAATGAGCAGTTCTTC. This encodes CASSPQGLRNEQFF.

This clonotype was seen ten or more times. This sequence joins TRBV12-3 or TRBV12-4 and TRBJ1-2, with D possibly TRBD1 on 5 matching bases. CDR3 length equals 14 residues. Trimming took 0 bases from V and 4 from J, leaving 9 bases between them. CDR3 in amino acids: CASSLAQGTYGYTF. The CDR3 nucleotides read TGTGCCAGCAGTTTAGCCCAGGGTACCTATGGCTACACCTTC.

The J gene is TRBJ2-1, the V gene TRBV6-6; perhaps TRBD2 as D (6 bases). Germline V gene data show CDR1 as MNHNY and CDR2 as SVGAGI (reference sequence). The CDR3 has 12 residues. Trimming left V 7 bases short and J 5 bases short, with 9 bases between. The CDR3 region is CASIGGDNEQFF. The CDR3 nucleotides read TGTGCCAGCATTGGAGGGGACAATGAGCAGTTCTTC.

The CDR3 DNA sequence: TGTGCCAGCAGTTTGTCCGGCGACTACGAGCAGTACTTC. Translating it yields CASSLSGDYEQYF. The J gene is TRBJ2-7, the V gene TRBV27; D not resolved. V was trimmed by 3 bases and J by 3 bases, leaving 9 bases between them. Germline values: CDR1 MNHEY, CDR2 SMNVEV (reference sequence). The CDR3 has 13 amino acids.

The CDR3 here is CASNLQGSGELFF. The CDR3 DNA reads TGTGCCAGCAATCTACAGGGGTCCGGGGAGCTGTTTTTT. The chain is built from TRBV28 and TRBJ2-2; 7 nucleotides match TRBD1. The CDR3 sequence is 13 residues long. J was trimmed by 6 bases and V by 7 bases; bases with no gene match: 5. CDR1 is MDHEN and CDR2 is SYDVKM in the germline V gene.

This clonotype was counted between two and nine times. The junction and the germline gene differ at one end; a read error may be behind it. The genes are TRBV29-1 and TRBJ1-1, with D tentatively TRBD1 (5 bases). Germline V lookup: CDR1 SQVTM, CDR2 ANQGSEA. The CDR3 covers 12 residues. CDR3 nucleotide sequence: TGCAGCGCTGAACGTGGGGGGAATGAAGCTTTCTTT. Amino acids: CSAERGGNEAFF.

The chain employs TRBV7-9 and TRBJ1-2; D is possibly TRBD1 (5 bases). The germline CDR1 and CDR2 sequences are SEHNR and FQNEAQ (reference sequence). The CDR3 runs 13 residues. V gave up 3 bases and J gave up 8 bases, with 13 bases separating them. DNA for the CDR3: TGTGCCAGCAGCTTCCAATCGGGGGGAGGCTACACCTTC. It encodes CASSFQSGGGYTF.

This clonotype was recorded a few times. The rearrangement links TRBV6-6 to TRBJ2-1; 10 bases agree with TRBD2. Trimming at V came to 2 bases and at J to 4 bases, leaving 2 bases not matched to a gene. The CDR3 consists of 15 residues. Germline V gene sequence: CDR1 MNHNY, CDR2 SVGAGI (reference sequence). CDR3 residues: CASSYPLAGYNEQFF. DNA for the CDR3: TGTGCCAGCAGTTACCCACTAGCGGGATACAATGAGCAGTTCTTC.

This clonotype was detected only a few times. The chain joins TRBV6-8 to TRBJ1-5; 7 bases are shared with TRBD1. The CDR3 totals 15 residues. Germline trimming cut 5 bases from V and 5 bases from J; bases unmatched to any gene: 9. The germline CDR1 and CDR2 sequences are MNHGY and SAAAGT. The CDR3 sequence is CASSAGGQSYQPQHF. CDR3 coding DNA: TGTGCCAGCAGTGCAGGGGGACAGTCTTATCAGCCCCAGCATTTT.

This chain links TRBV4-1 with TRBJ2-7, with 8 bases fitting TRBD1. CDR1 and CDR2 (germline): MGHRA, YSYEKL. V dropped 3 bases and J dropped 3; count of bases not matched to a gene: 4. The CDR3 sequence is 14 residues long. CDR3 sequence (DNA): TGCGCCAGCAGCCACCTTGGACAGGGCTACGAGCAGTACTTC. Protein sequence: CASSHLGQGYEQYF.